This T cell receptor beta chain was identified in a study of cytomegalovirus exposure and HLA in healthy donors. Study-wide findings and caveats: Among TCR beta chains, those listed as cytomegalovirus-associated numbered more than 150.

Assay used: immunoSEQ multiplex PCR; TCRdb lists only in-frame clones, some missing. The table has about 150,000 clones, 85% to 95% seen once; the top ten hold less than 2%. Germline assignment: CDR1 SGHTA and CDR2 FQGNSA. The CDR3 totals 16 residues. Trimming cost V 4 bases and J 5 bases; bases outside gene matches: 7. A word on this clone: Its antigen is undetermined.

The chain couples TRBV7-2 to TRBJ2-1, with TRBD2 identical over 11 bases. Sequencing used PBMCs. The source of this sequence is a man aged 18 to 29 in good health and CMV-seropositive. As DNA, the CDR3 is TGTGCCAGCAGCTCCTGGGGACTAGCGGTTAACAATGAGCAGTTCTTC. This sequence encodes CASSSWGLAVNNEQFF.